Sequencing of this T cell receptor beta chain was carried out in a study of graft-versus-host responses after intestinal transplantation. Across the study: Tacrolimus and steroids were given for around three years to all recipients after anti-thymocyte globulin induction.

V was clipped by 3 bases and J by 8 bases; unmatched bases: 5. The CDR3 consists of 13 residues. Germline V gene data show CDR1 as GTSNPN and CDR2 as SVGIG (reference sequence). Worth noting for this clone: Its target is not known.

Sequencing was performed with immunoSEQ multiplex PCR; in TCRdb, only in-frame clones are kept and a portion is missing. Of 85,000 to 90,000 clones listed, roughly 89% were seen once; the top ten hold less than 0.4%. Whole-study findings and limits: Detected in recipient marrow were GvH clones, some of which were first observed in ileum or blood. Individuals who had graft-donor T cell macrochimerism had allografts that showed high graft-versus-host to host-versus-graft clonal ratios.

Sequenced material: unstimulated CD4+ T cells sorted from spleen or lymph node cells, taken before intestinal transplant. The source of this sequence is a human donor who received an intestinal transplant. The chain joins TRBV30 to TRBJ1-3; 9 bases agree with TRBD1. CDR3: CAWSQTGGYTIYF. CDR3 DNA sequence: TGTGCCTGGAGCCAGACAGGGGGGTACACCATATATTTT.